These T cell receptor beta chains were read from a single sample in a study of immune evolution from preneoplasia to lung adenocarcinoma. The protocol was immunoSEQ multiplex PCR, while the TCRdb copy is restricted to in-frame clones and leaves out a portion. The table includes 6,000 to 8,000 clones, about two thirds detected once. Sequencing was performed on FFPE lung adenocarcinoma in situ tissue. The receptors derive from a donor aged 70 or over with lung adenocarcinoma. Some clones in this sample may be carry-over from other donors' samples. CDR3s include the opening cysteine and the closing phenylalanine or tryptophan. The D gene is left open where the match is weak.

TRBV5-1	TRBD1	TRBJ2-1	CASSRKIGTGPEQFF	TGCGCCAGCAGCCGAAAAATAGGGACAGGGCCTGAGCAGTTCTTC
TRBV14	.	TRBJ2-3	CASSQFLGITDTQYF	TGTGCCAGCAGCCAGTTCTTGGGTATCACAGATACGCAGTATTTT
TRBV5-1	.	TRBJ1-4	CASSLDDTNNEKLFF	TGCGCCAGCAGCTTGGATGACACTAATAATGAAAAACTGTTTTTT
TRBV4-1	.	TRBJ1-5	CASSQDVGGDQPQHF	TGCGCCAGCAGCCAAGATGTGGGGGGAGATCAGCCCCAGCATTTT
TRBV6-1	TRBD1	TRBJ2-7	CASQPSGQGYEQYF	TGTGCCAGCCAACCCTCGGGACAGGGGTACGAGCAGTACTTC
TRBV7-7	.	TRBJ2-1	CASSSYRVGDEQFF	TGTGCTAGCAGCTCCTATAGGGTGGGCGATGAGCAGTTCTTC
TRBV5-6	.	TRBJ1-5	CASSLRKSGGSNQPQHF	TGTGCCAGCAGCTTGAGGAAGAGTGGAGGGAGCAATCAGCCCCAGCATTTT
TRBV6-1	TRBD2	TRBJ2-7	CASGAGTSGSYEQYF	TGTGCCAGCGGGGCCGGGACTAGCGGGAGTTACGAGCAGTACTTC
TRBV19	.	TRBJ1-2	CATTSAGAHGYTF	TGTGCCACCACGTCAGCGGGGGCGCATGGCTACACCTTC
TRBV27	.	TRBJ1-2	CASSPQVASGYTF	TGTGCCAGCAGTCCACAGGTCGCTTCTGGCTACACCTTC